A selection of T cell receptor beta chains follows, all from one sample in a study of blood T cell repertoires in COVID-19. Produced via immunoSEQ multiplex PCR; TCRdb's table is partial and in-frame only. The repertoire holds around 79,000 clones, about 85% seen once, with around a tenth in the top ten. The sequencing input was peripheral blood. Receptor source: a human donor in a cohort sampled during active COVID-19. The CDR3 runs from the conserved cysteine through the conserved F or W. Each record gives: V gene, clone size, CDR3 length, D gene, J gene, CDR3 protein, CDR3 DNA. The D gene is left open where the match is weak. Clone size is not always given. Where it is, it says once, few, many or a class for expanded clones.

>TRBV29-1|NA|14|TRBD1|TRBJ2-7
CSVAGTGGSDEQYF
TGCAGCGTTGCGGGGACAGGGGGGAGTGACGAGCAGTACTTC
>TRBV5-6|NA|16|NA|TRBJ2-7
CASSLGTGFLSYEQYF
TGTGCCAGCAGCTTGGGAACCGGGTTCCTCTCCTACGAGCAGTACTTC
>TRBV9|NA|15|NA|TRBJ2-2
CASSEQATNTGELFF
TGTGCCAGCAGCGAACAAGCGACGAACACCGGGGAGCTGTTTTTT
>TRBV27|NA|17|TRBD1|TRBJ2-1
CASSFSTGTGSPREQFF
TGTGCCAGCAGTTTTTCCACCGGGACAGGTAGTCCCAGGGAGCAGTTCTTC
>TRBV6-5|NA|14|NA|TRBJ2-5
CASSYGVLAETQYF
TGTGCCAGCAGTTACGGGGTACTAGCAGAGACCCAGTACTTC
>TRBV24-1|NA|15|NA|TRBJ2-5
CATTDGRGLEETQYF
TGTGCCACCACGGATGGGCGGGGCCTTGAAGAGACCCAGTACTTC
>TRBV15|NA|16|NA|TRBJ2-7
CATSRDRDIHSYEQYF
TGTGCCACCAGCAGAGATCGGGACATCCACTCCTACGAGCAGTACTTC
>TRBV30|NA|11|NA|TRBJ1-2
CAWRTRYGYTF
TGTGCCTGGAGGACGAGGTATGGCTACACCTTC
>TRBV27|NA|14|TRBD1|TRBJ2-2
CASRGTGGPGELFF
TGTGCCAGCCGAGGGACAGGGGGGCCCGGGGAGCTGTTTTTT
>TRBV4-1|NA|12|NA|TRBJ2-7
CASSRVGSEQYF
TGCGCCAGCAGCCGGGTGGGGAGCGAGCAGTACTTC
>TRBV27|NA|13|NA|TRBJ2-1
CASSSRSYNEQFF
TGTGCCAGCAGTTCGCGCTCCTACAATGAGCAGTTCTTC
>TRBV7-9|NA|16|TRBD2|TRBJ2-5
CASSPGTSGHQETQYF
TGTGCCAGCAGCCCCGGGACTAGCGGGCACCAAGAGACCCAGTACTTC
>TRBV20-1|once|13|NA|TRBJ2-7
CSASGSRLDEQYF
TGCAGTGCTAGTGGAAGTCGGTTGGACGAGCAGTACTTC
>TRBV19|NA|15|TRBD1|TRBJ2-5
CASSIGTGGRETQYF
TGTGCCAGTAGTATCGGGACAGGGGGCCGGGAGACCCAGTACTTC
>TRBV5-1|NA|16|TRBD1|TRBJ1-2
CASSPDRGEGYYGYTF
TGCGCCAGCAGCCCGGACAGGGGTGAGGGCTACTATGGCTACACCTTC
>TRBV11-2|NA|16|NA|TRBJ2-3
CASSLVAAGNTDTQYF
TGTGCCAGCAGCTTAGTAGCGGCAGGAAACACAGATACGCAGTATTTT
>TRBV27|NA|22|TRBD1|TRBJ2-6
CASSARDSKFLYRSSGANVLTF
TGTGCCAGCAGTGCCCGGGACAGTAAGTTCCTGTATAGAAGCTCTGGGGCCAACGTCCTGACTTTC
>TRBV7-9|NA|13|NA|TRBJ2-5
CASSLGLGVTQYF
TGTGCCAGCAGCTTAGGGTTAGGGGTGACCCAGTACTTC
>TRBV29-1|NA|13|NA|TRBJ2-6
CSVESAGPNVLTF
TGCAGCGTTGAATCCGCGGGGCCCAACGTCCTGACTTTC
>TRBV28|once|14|NA|TRBJ2-2
CASGGFEDTGELFF
TGTGCCAGCGGGGGGTTTGAGGACACCGGGGAGCTGTTTTTT
>TRBV11-2|NA|15|TRBD2|TRBJ2-7
CASSRSGTTSYEQYF
TGTGCCAGCAGCCGTAGCGGGACTACCTCCTACGAGCAGTACTTC
>TRBV30|NA|16|TRBD1|TRBJ2-3
CAWSALTGGRTDTQYF
TGTGCCTGGAGTGCGCTTACAGGGGGAAGAACAGATACGCAGTATTTT
>TRBV4-1|NA|15|TRBD2|TRBJ2-5
CASTTGLARQETQYF
TGCGCCAGCACCACGGGACTAGCGCGTCAAGAGACCCAGTACTTC
>TRBV14|few|15|NA|TRBJ2-7
CASSQDERNVNEQYF
TGTGCCAGCAGCCAAGATGAGAGGAATGTGAACGAGCAGTACTTC
>TRBV30|few|16|TRBD1|TRBJ1-3
CAWRAGTGYSGNTIYF
TGTGCCTGGAGAGCCGGGACAGGATACTCTGGAAACACCATATATTTT
>TRBV11-3|few|13|TRBD1|TRBJ2-3
CASSFNRGDTQYF
TGTGCCAGCAGCTTTAACAGGGGGGATACGCAGTATTTT
>TRBV28|NA|16|NA|TRBJ1-2
CASSPGVVGSNYGYTF
TGTGCCAGCAGCCCCGGGGTAGTTGGGTCTAACTATGGCTACACCTTC
>TRBV3-1/TRBV3-2|few|14|TRBD1|TRBJ1-5
CASSQMDRGQPQHF
TGTGCCAGCAGCCAGATGGACAGGGGTCAGCCCCAGCATTTT
>TRBV4-1|few|17|NA|TRBJ1-4
CASSPILVTGSDEKLFF
TGCGCCAGCAGCCCGATCTTAGTGACAGGTTCGGATGAAAAACTGTTTTTT
>TRBV2|NA|15|NA|TRBJ1-3
CASSEGVLGRNTIYF
TGTGCCAGCAGTGAAGGGGTTCTGGGGAGGAACACCATATATTTT
>TRBV6-2/TRBV6-3|NA|11|NA|TRBJ2-2
CASSYAWELFF
TGTGCCAGCAGTTACGCGTGGGAGCTGTTTTTT
>TRBV9|NA|17|TRBD2|TRBJ2-3
CASSGLAGGFGADTQYF
TGTGCCAGCAGCGGGTTAGCGGGGGGGTTTGGGGCAGATACGCAGTATTTT
>TRBV6-6|NA|15|NA|TRBJ1-2
CASSSYRSPNYGYTF
TGTGCCAGCAGCTCCTACAGGTCACCGAACTATGGCTACACCTTC
>TRBV18|few|13|NA|TRBJ2-5
CASSRLGRETQYF
TGTGCCAGCTCACGACTAGGAAGAGAGACCCAGTACTTC
>TRBV7-2|once|15|NA|TRBJ1-1
CASSLVSGGDTEAFF
TGTGCCAGCAGCTTAGTGTCGGGGGGTGATACTGAAGCTTTCTTT
>TRBV6-5|NA|11|NA|TRBJ2-7
CASRFTGEQYF
TGTGCCAGCAGGTTCACTGGCGAGCAGTACTTC
>TRBV29-1|once|15|NA|TRBJ1-1
CSVRAYRRSSTEAFF
TGCAGCGTTAGGGCTTACAGGAGATCGTCCACTGAAGCTTTCTTT
>TRBV19|NA|13|NA|TRBJ1-1
CASRRDSNTEAFF
TGTGCCAGTAGGAGAGACAGTAACACTGAAGCTTTCTTT
>TRBV27|NA|14|NA|TRBJ1-5
CASIKTHSNQPQHF
TGTGCCAGCATAAAGACACATAGCAATCAGCCCCAGCATTTT
>TRBV11-2|NA|16|TRBD1|TRBJ2-1
CASSSTGANLFAEQFF
TGTGCCAGCAGCTCGACAGGGGCGAACCTATTTGCTGAGCAGTTCTTC
>TRBV19|NA|13|TRBD1|TRBJ1-5
CATTGQGSQPQHF
TGTGCCACTACGGGACAGGGGTCTCAGCCCCAGCATTTT
>TRBV5-4|NA|15|TRBD2|TRBJ2-1
CASSPSGSSYNEQFF
TGTGCCAGCAGCCCTAGCGGGAGCTCCTACAATGAGCAGTTCTTC
>TRBV6-6|NA|16|NA|TRBJ1-6
CASLWGRSSYNSPLHF
TGTGCCAGTCTTTGGGGCAGGAGCTCCTATAATTCACCCCTCCACTTT
>TRBV27|once|14|TRBD1|TRBJ1-1
CASSAQGARLAAFF
TGTGCCAGCAGTGCACAGGGGGCGCGATTGGCGGCTTTCTTT
>TRBV6-1|NA|17|NA|TRBJ1-2
CASSDVAHGGARNGYTF
TGTGCCAGCAGTGACGTAGCCCACGGAGGAGCGAGGAATGGCTACACCTTC
>TRBV11-2|NA|15|TRBD1|TRBJ2-2
CASSRQGWATGELFF
TGTGCCAGCAGCCGACAGGGTTGGGCCACCGGGGAGCTGTTTTTT
>TRBV7-2|NA|18|NA|TRBJ1-6
CASSLAGNLGRPTSPLHF
TGTGCCAGCAGCTTAGCCGGGAACCTCGGAAGACCAACATCACCCCTCCACTTT
>TRBV6-6|NA|15|NA|TRBJ1-2
CASSYSQGTNYGYTF
TGTGCCAGCAGTTACAGTCAGGGGACGAACTATGGCTACACCTTC
>TRBV10-3|NA|14|NA|TRBJ2-1
CAISETSSYNEQFF
TGTGCCATCAGTGAGACTAGCTCCTACAATGAGCAGTTCTTC